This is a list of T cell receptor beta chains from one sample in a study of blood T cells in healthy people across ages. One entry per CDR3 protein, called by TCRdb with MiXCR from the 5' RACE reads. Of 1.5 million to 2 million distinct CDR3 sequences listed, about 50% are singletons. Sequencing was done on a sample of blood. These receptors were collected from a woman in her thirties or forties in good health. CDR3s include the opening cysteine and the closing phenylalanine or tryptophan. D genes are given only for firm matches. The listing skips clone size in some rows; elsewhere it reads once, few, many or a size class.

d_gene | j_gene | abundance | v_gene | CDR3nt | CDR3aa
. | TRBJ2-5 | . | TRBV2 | TGTGCCAGCAGCCGGGACATTAGAGAGACCCAGTACTTC | CASSRDIRETQYF
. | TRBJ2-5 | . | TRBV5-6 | TGTGCCAGCAGCTACCAGGGACGGACACAAGAGACCCAGTACTTC | CASSYQGRTQETQYF
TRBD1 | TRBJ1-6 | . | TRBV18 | TGTGCCAGCTCACCTTCACGACCGGGACAGTATAATTCACCCCTCCACTTT | CASSPSRPGQYNSPLHF
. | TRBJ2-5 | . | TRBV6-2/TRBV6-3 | TGTGCCAGCAGTTACTCGAGAGCCTCCATAATATCATCAGAGACCCAGTACTTC | CASSYSRASIISSETQYF
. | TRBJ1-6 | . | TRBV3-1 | TGTGCCAGCAGCCAAGCCAGGGGATATTCACCCCTCCACTTT | CASSQARGYSPLHF
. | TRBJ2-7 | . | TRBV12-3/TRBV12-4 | TGTGCCAGCACCGTGACAGACTCCTACGAGCAGTACTTC | CASTVTDSYEQYF
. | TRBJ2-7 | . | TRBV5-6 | TGTGCCAGCAGGCAATGGACTGGATACGAGCAGTACTTC | CASRQWTGYEQYF
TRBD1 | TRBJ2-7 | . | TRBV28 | TGTGCCAGCAGTTCTGCCGGGACAGGGGTAGGTCGCTACGAGCAGTACTTC | CASSSAGTGVGRYEQYF
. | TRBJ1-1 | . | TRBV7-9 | TGTGCCAGCAGCTTAGCGGGGTCCCCGCCCACTGAAGCTTTCTTT | CASSLAGSPPTEAFF
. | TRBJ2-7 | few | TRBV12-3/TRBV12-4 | TGTGCCAGCAGATTAAGCGTAACCCCCTACGAGCAGTACTTC | CASRLSVTPYEQYF
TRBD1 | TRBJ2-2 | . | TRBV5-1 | TGCGCCAGCAGCTGGGACAGGGACTTCAGCACCGGGGAGCTGTTTTTT | CASSWDRDFSTGELFF
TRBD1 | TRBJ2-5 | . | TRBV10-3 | TGTGCCATCGGACAGGAGCAGTACTTC | CAIGQEQYF
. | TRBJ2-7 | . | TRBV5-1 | TGCGCCAGCAGCTTGGAATGGAGGGGGGGGTCCGAGCAGTACTTC | CASSLEWRGGSEQYF
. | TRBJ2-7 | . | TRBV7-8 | TGTGCCAGCAGCCTCAAGGAACCCTTGACCGAGCAGTACTTC | CASSLKEPLTEQYF
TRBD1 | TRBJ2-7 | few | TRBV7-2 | TGTGCCAGCAGCCCTGACAGGGGGGTCCACGAGCAGTACTTC | CASSPDRGVHEQYF
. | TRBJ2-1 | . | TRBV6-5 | TGTGCCAGCAGTCAGCAGGGGGGTATCAATGAGCAGTTCTTC | CASSQQGGINEQFF
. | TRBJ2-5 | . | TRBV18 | TGTGCCAGCACAAGTTCCCAAGAGACCCAGTACTTC | CASTSSQETQYF
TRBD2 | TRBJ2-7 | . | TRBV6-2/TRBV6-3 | TGTGCCAGCAGTTACTCGGGCCTTCTTTCACTAGCGGGGGGTTACTACAATGAGCAGTACTTC | CASSYSGLLSLAGGYYNEQYF
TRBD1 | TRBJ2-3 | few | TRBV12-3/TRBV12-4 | TGTGCCAGCAGTTACCCAGGGGGCTTCACAGATACGCAGTATTTT | CASSYPGGFTDTQYF
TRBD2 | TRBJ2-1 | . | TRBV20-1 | TGCAGTGATAGAGATCCGGGGGGGCTAGAGCAGTTCTTC | CSDRDPGGLEQFF
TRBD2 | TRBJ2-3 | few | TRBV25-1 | TGTGCCAGCGGGGGACTAGCGGGGGGGCATGAGAGTAGCACAGATACGCAGTATTTT | CASGGLAGGHESSTDTQYF
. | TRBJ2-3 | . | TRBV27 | TGTGCCAGCAGTCCACCAGGGAGCACAGATACGCAGTATTTT | CASSPPGSTDTQYF
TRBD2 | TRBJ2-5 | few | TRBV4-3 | TGCGCCAGCAGCCAAGATACCGGGACTAGTCATCAGACCCAGTACTTC | CASSQDTGTSHQTQYF
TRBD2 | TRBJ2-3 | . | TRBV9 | TGTGCCAGCAGCGCGACTAGCGGGGGGGTCGGAGATACGCAGTATTTT | CASSATSGGVGDTQYF
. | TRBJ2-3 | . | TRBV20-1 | TGCAGTGCTAGAGATCTTTTAGACACAGATACGCAGTATTTT | CSARDLLDTDTQYF
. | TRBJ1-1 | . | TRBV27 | TGTGCCAGCAGTTTGACCCTGGGCAGAACTGAAGCTTTCTTT | CASSLTLGRTEAFF
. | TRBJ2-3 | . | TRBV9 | TGTGCCAGCAGCGTATATCCGGGGGCTAGCACAGATACGCAGTATTTT | CASSVYPGASTDTQYF
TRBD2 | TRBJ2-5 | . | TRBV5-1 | TGCGCCAGCAGCTCGATAGCGGGGGAGGAGACCCAGTACTTC | CASSSIAGEETQYF
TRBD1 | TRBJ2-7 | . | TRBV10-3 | TGTGCCATCAGTGAGGACAGGGCTTCCTACGAGCAGTACTTC | CAISEDRASYEQYF
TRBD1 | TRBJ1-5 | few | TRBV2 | TGTGCCAGCAACTCACAGGGGGGTCAGCCCCAGCATTTT | CASNSQGGQPQHF
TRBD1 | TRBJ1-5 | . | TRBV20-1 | TGCAGTGCTAGTACCGGACAGGGTCAGCCCCAGCATTTT | CSASTGQGQPQHF
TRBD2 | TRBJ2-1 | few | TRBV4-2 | TGTGCCAGCAGCCCAAGACTAGCGGGGGGGCGGAACAATGAGCAGTTCTTC | CASSPRLAGGRNNEQFF
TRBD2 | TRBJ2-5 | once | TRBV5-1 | TGCGCCAGCAGCACCACTAGCGGGGGGCAGGGGGAGACCCAGTACTTC | CASSTTSGGQGETQYF
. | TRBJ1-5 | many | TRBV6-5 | TGTGCCAGCAGCAGCGGGGGAAGCAATCAGCCCCAGCATTTT | CASSSGGSNQPQHF
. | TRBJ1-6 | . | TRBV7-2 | TGTGCCAGCAGCTTAGCGAGGGGATCCGGGTCACCCCTCCACTTT | CASSLARGSGSPLHF
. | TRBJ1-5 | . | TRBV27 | TGTGCCAGCAGTTTTCGTGGGGGCAGCGGCAATCAGCCCCAGCATTTT | CASSFRGGSGNQPQHF
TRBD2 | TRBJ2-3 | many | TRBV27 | TGTGCCAGCAGCTTTAGCGGGGGGTCCACAGATACGCAGTATTTT | CASSFSGGSTDTQYF
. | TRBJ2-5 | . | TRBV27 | TGTGCCAGCAGTCTGCTGCACCTGGAGACCCAGTACTTC | CASSLLHLETQYF
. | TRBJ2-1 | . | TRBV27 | TGTACCAGCAGTGGTAGGCGGTCTAGGCAGTTCTTC | CTSSGRRSRQFF
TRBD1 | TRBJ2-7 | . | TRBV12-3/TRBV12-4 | TGTGCCAGTAGCCAGGACAGGGCTACCTACGAGCAGTACTTC | CASSQDRATYEQYF
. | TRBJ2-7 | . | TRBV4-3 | TGCGCCAGCAGCCAAGGGAGGACGGTAGGGGAGCAGTACTTC | CASSQGRTVGEQYF
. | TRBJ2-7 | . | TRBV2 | TGTGCCAGCAGTGAAAGGGTTACGTCCCAGTACTTC | CASSERVTSQYF
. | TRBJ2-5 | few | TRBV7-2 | TGTGCCAGCAGCTTGACCCCGCGAACAGCTCAAGAGACCCAGTACTTC | CASSLTPRTAQETQYF
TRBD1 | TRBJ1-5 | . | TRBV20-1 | TGCAGTGCTAGCCGGGACAGGGGGCGTCAGCCCCAGCATTTT | CSASRDRGRQPQHF
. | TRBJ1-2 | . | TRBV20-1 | TGCAGTGCTAGCCACAGGAATCAGGACTATGGCTACACCTTC | CSASHRNQDYGYTF
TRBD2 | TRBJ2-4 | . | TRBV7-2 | TGTGCCAGCAGCAGACCTAGCGGGGATTTGGCCAAAAACATTCAGTACTTC | CASSRPSGDLAKNIQYF
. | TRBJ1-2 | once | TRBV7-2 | TGTGCCAGCAGTCCTGGGGTGAGAGGGATGGGTGGCTACACCTTC | CASSPGVRGMGGYTF
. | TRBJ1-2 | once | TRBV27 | TGTGCCAGCAGTTTATTGGGGGGTACTGGCTACACCTTC | CASSLLGGTGYTF
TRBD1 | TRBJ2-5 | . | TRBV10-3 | TGTGCCATCAGCCACGGACAGGGACAAGAGACCCAGTACTTC | CAISHGQGQETQYF
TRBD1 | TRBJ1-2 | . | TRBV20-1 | TGCAGTGCTAGAGATTTATACAGGGGGTCTGATCGGGGCTACACCTTC | CSARDLYRGSDRGYTF
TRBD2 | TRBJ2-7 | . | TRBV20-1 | TGCAGTGCTAGTTCCTGGACTAGCGGGAACAATGAGCAGTACTTC | CSASSWTSGNNEQYF
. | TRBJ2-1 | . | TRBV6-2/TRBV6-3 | TGTGCCAGCAGTGTCACAGGGGGGGTAACGAATGAGCAGTTCTTC | CASSVTGGVTNEQFF
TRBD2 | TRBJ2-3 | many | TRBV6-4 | TGTGCCAGCAGTGACTCGTCTAGCGGGGGGGTTGATACGCAGTATTTT | CASSDSSSGGVDTQYF
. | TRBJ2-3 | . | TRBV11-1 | TGTGCCTTACAGGAAGCCACCGGTACGCAGTATTTT | CALQEATGTQYF